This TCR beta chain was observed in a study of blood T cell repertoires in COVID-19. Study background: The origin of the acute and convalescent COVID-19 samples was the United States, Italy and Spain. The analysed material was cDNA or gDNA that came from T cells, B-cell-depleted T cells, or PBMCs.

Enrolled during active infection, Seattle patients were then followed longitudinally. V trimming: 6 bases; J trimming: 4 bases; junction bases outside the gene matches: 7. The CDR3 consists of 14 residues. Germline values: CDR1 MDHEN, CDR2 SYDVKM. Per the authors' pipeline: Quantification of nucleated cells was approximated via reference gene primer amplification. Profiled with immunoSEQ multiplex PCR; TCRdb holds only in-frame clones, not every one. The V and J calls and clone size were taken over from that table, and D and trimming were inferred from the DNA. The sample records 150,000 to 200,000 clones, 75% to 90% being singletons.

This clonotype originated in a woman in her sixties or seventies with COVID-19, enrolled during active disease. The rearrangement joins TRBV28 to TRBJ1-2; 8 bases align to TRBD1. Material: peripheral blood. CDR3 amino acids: CASSAGTGTYGYTF. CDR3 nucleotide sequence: TGTGCCAGCAGCGCCGGGACAGGTACCTATGGCTACACCTTC.